This T cell receptor (beta chain) was recovered during a study of T cell responses to AZD1222 COVID-19 vaccine. Points from the study as a whole: Most donors were white British and more were female, and clonal diversity was possibly underestimated.

Regarding this clone: The target antigen is unknown.

Germline V gene sequence: CDR1 ENHRY, CDR2 SYGVKD. This CDR3 is built from 18 residues. Unmatched junction bases numbered 10, after V lost 0 bases and J lost 0 bases. This table comes from immunoSEQ multiplex PCR, and its TCRdb copy is limited to in-frame clones, with some not included. The sample shows 200,000 to 300,000 clones, approximately 95% of them seen only once. This clonotype was sampled from an adult in good health. The J gene is TRBJ1-2, the V gene TRBV10-3, with TRBD1 matching over 7 bases. The sequencing used peripheral blood, collected on day 0 of AZD1222 vaccination. CDR3: CAISESTLRTGSNYGYTF. Here the CDR3 DNA reads TGTGCCATCAGTGAGTCGACCCTGAGGACAGGATCTAACTATGGCTACACCTTC.